This T cell receptor beta chain was found in a study of cytomegalovirus exposure and HLA in healthy donors. The donors formed part of the approximately 130-subject validation cohort, distinct from the roughly 700-subject first cohort. Notes on the study in general: Per published reports, the classifier diagnosed cytomegalovirus status with high specificity and sensitivity.

Germline V gene sequence: CDR1 SGHRS, CDR2 YFSETQ. V was shortened by 1 base and J by 2 bases, with 18 bases between the two germline ends. The CDR3 extends over 18 amino acids. Generated by immunoSEQ multiplex PCR, the TCRdb table keeps only in-frame clones and is missing some. The sample contains 100,000 to 150,000 clones, 88% of which appear only once. Notes on this clone: Its antigen is still unknown.

Sequencing was carried out using PBMCs. This sequence originates from a man aged 25 to 45 in good health and CMV-seronegative. This chain connects TRBV5-1 to TRBJ2-2; D is perhaps TRBD1 (6 bases). CDR3 coding DNA: TGCGCCAGCAGCTTGCGAGGACAGCTCGCAAGAAACACCGGGGAGCTGTTTTTT. It translates to CASSLRGQLARNTGELFF.